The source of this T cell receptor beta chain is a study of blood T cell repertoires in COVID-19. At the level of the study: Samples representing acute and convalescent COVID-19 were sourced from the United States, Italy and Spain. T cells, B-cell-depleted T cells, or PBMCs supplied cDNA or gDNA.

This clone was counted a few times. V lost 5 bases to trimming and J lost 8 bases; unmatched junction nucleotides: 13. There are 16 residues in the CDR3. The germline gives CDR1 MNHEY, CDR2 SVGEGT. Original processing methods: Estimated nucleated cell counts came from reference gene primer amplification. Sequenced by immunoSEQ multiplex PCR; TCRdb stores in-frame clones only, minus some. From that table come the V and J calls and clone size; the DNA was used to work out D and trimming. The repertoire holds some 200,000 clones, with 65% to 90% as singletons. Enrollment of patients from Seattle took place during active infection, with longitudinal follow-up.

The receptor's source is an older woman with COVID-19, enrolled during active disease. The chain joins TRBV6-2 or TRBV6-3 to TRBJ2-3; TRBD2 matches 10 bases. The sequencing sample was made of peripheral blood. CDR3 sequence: CASSDPSGTSVSTQYF. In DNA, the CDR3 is TGTGCCAGCAGTGATCCCTCCGGGACTAGCGTCTCTACGCAGTATTTT.